This T cell receptor beta chain was sequenced for a study of beta chain features in type 1 diabetes. Looking at the study overall: In all, some 110 million sorted cells from all samples were analyzed.

The authors reverse transcribed all of the isolated RNA, so sequencing captured expressed TCRB transcripts. Measured with immunoSEQ multiplex PCR; TCRdb has only the in-frame clones, and not every one. The sample holds 10,000 to 15,000 clones, 35% to 55% seen once. Concerning this clone: Its cognate antigen is unknown.

A CD45RO/CCR7/CD25/CD127/CD95/CD27 panel sorted naive, central memory, regulatory and stem cell-like memory CD4+ cells. V was cut by 9 bases and J by 4 bases, with 18 bases left in between. The CDR3 is 14 amino acids. The germline V gene has CDR1 MNHNS and CDR2 SASEGT. Whole-study results and caveats: There was a moderate but significant shortening of TCRB CDR3s in all four CD4+ subsets of Type 1 diabetes patients.

V and J are TRBV6-1 and TRBJ2-5, with a tentative D call TRBD1 (6 bases). Sequences were obtained from stem cell memory CD4+ T cells from blood. This TCR was sampled from a man aged 18 to 29 in good health. The DNA for the CDR3 is TGTGCCAGTATCTACTCAACAGGGTCAGAGACCCAGTACTTC. Translating gives CASIYSTGSETQYF.